The 20 T cell receptor beta chains given below trace back to one sample, sequenced in a study of type 1 regulatory T cells. No antigens are known for them. Each CDR3 protein is one row after TCRdb ran MiXCR on the reads. The sample yields about 68,000 distinct CDR3 sequences, about three fifths seen once. The sample consisted of cultured T cells, either the whole culture or a sorted T cell fraction (not recorded which). Sample subset: Tr1-enriched cell product generated in vitro against host alloantigens. These receptors were collected from a human donor in good health.

A few counts support this clonotype. The rearrangement joins TRBV6-1 to TRBJ2-5; 10 nucleotides align to TRBD1. Trimming at V came to 6 bases and at J to 5 bases, leaving 6 bases not matched to a gene. CDR3 size: 14 residues. Germline values: CDR1 MNHNS, CDR2 SASEGT. The CDR3 is CASRTGTGEETQYF. DNA for the CDR3: TGTGCCAGCAGAACCGGGACAGGGGAGGAGACCCAGTACTTC.

The chain recombines TRBV2 with TRBJ2-3; no definite D call. CDR1 is SNHLY, CDR2 FYNNEI, per germline. This CDR3 spans 11 amino acids. Trimming removed 8 bases from V and 2 bases from J, with 5 bases in between. The CDR3 DNA sequence: TGTGCCAGCCGGGTCACAGATACGCAGTATTTT. The encoded protein is CASRVTDTQYF.

As for this clonotype: The junction shows a germline mismatch at one end, possibly a read error. The chain is built from TRBV20-1 and TRBJ2-7; possible D gene TRBD2, 5 bases. There are 15 residues in the CDR3. CDR1 is DFQATT and CDR2 is SNEGSKA in the germline V gene (reference sequence). The CDR3 sequence is CSASPLSERAYKQYF. The CDR3 DNA reads as TGCAGTGCCAGCCCCCTTAGCGAGAGGGCCTACAAGCAGTACTTC.

This clonotype has only one observation. The rearrangement links TRBV3-1 to TRBJ1-2; 7 bases fit TRBD1. With V trimmed by 4 bases and J by 6 bases, 2 bases remained unmatched. This CDR3 is 12 amino acids long. Germline V gene lookup returns CDR1 LGHDT and CDR2 YNNKEL (reference sequence). The CDR3 reads CASSPGTDGYTF. The CDR3 nucleotides read TGTGCCAGCAGCCCCGGGACAGATGGCTACACCTTC.

The V gene is TRBV20-1, the J gene TRBJ2-7; TRBD1 or TRBD2 may be the D gene (5 bases each). This CDR3 contains 13 residues. Trimming stripped 5 bases from V and 3 bases from J, with 14 bases between. The germline gives CDR1 DFQATT, CDR2 SNEGSKA (reference sequence). CDR3 loop: CSAGGTDNYEQYF. CDR3 nucleotide sequence: TGCAGTGCTGGTGGGACGGACAACTACGAGCAGTACTTC.

The V gene is TRBV7-4, the J gene TRBJ2-4; no clear D. Trimming cost V 2 bases and J 2 bases, with 13 bases left between them. This CDR3 is built from 16 residues. Per germline, CDR1 SGHVT and CDR2 SQSDAQ. CDR3 sequence reads: CASSLMCATTKNIQYF. DNA of the CDR3: TGTGCCAGCAGCTTAATGTGCGCAACGACCAAAAACATTCAGTACTTC. The complete variable domain, with remaining parts taken from reference TRBV7-4 and TRBJ2-4, reads GAGVSQSPRYKVAKRGRDVALRCDSISGHVTLYWYRQTLGQGSEVLTYSQSDAQRDKSGRPSGRFSAERPERSVSTLKIQRTEQGDSAVYLCASSLMCATTKNIQYFGAGTRLSVL.

Only a few counts were recorded for this clonotype. The rearrangement links TRBV20-1 to TRBJ2-2, with D perhaps TRBD1 (6 bases). The ends were cut back, 6 bases at V and 5 bases at J, with 13 bases in the middle. The CDR3 loop spans 13 amino acids. Germline-derived CDR1 and CDR2 are DFQATT and SNEGSKA (reference sequence). The CDR3 region has the DNA TGCAGTGCAATACAGGGTGGAACCGGGGAGCTGTTTTTT. Protein: CSAIQGGTGELFF.

The chain joins TRBV6-1 to TRBJ2-5; D not resolved. V dropped 3 bases and J dropped 1 base, with 15 bases sitting between them. Germline CDR1 MNHNS, CDR2 SASEGT. The CDR3 consists of 16 residues. The CDR3 DNA reads as TGTGCCAGCAGTGATAACCCTGCGGCAGGCCAAGAGACCCAGTACTTC. Its protein is CASSDNPAAGQETQYF.

This sequence joins TRBV27 and TRBJ2-2, with D uncertain. The length of the CDR3 is 14 residues. Germline lookup yields CDR1 MNHEY and CDR2 SMNVEV (reference sequence). Trimming took 9 bases from V and 2 from J, leaving 13 bases between them. CDR3 in DNA: TGTGCCAGAATGACTCTCATCAACACCGGGGAGCTGTTTTTT. Translation: CARMTLINTGELFF.

The V and J genes are TRBV6-2 or TRBV6-3 and TRBJ1-2; perhaps TRBD1 as D (6 bases). The CDR3 has 14 amino acids. The germline CDR1 and CDR2 sequences are MNHEY and SVGEGT. V was shortened by 1 base and J by 3 bases, with 9 bases between the two germline ends. CDR3 residues: CASSYFAGDYGYTF. CDR3 nucleotides: TGTGCCAGCAGTTACTTCGCAGGGGACTATGGCTACACCTTC.

V is TRBV6-5 and J is TRBJ1-4; D gene uncertain. The V gene lost 6 bases and the J gene lost 7 bases, with 9 bases spanning the gap. This CDR3 has 12 amino acids. The germline gives CDR1 MNHEY, CDR2 SVGAGI. The CDR3 here is CASRREGEKLFF. CDR3 bases: TGTGCCAGCAGGAGGGAGGGTGAAAAACTGTTTTTT.

This chain connects TRBV28 to TRBJ2-5, with TRBD2 as a possible D gene (6 bases). Trimming took 3 bases from V and 5 from J, leaving 13 bases between them. The CDR3 contains 14 residues. Germline CDR1 MDHEN, CDR2 SYDVKM. This CDR3 reads CASSLGGRVETQYF. The CDR3 DNA sequence: TGTGCCAGCAGTTTGGGGGGACGGGTCGAGACCCAGTACTTC.

This clonotype was seen once. J is TRBJ2-2 and V is TRBV12-3 or TRBV12-4, with TRBD2 identical over 8 bases. This CDR3 contains 12 residues. J lost 10 bases, V lost 7 bases, and 5 bases had no gene match. CDR3: CASIILAAELFF. CDR3 DNA: TGTGCCAGCATTATACTAGCGGCGGAGCTGTTTTTT.

The chain employs TRBV19 and TRBJ1-2; D is undetermined. The CDR3 is 13 residues long. V lost 2 bases, J lost 8 bases, and 12 bases lay in between. The germline V gene encodes CDR1 LNHDA and CDR2 SQIVND (reference sequence). In nucleotides, the CDR3 is TGTGCCAGTAGTATACTCCCCGATTGGGGCTACACCTTC. Translation gives CASSILPDWGYTF.

This clonotype has more than one count but fewer than ten. This CDR3 is CSARDGTGYEQYF. CDR3 coding DNA: TGCAGTGCTAGGGACGGGACAGGCTACGAGCAGTACTTC. This chain links TRBV20-1 with TRBJ2-7; 8 nucleotides line up with TRBD1. This CDR3 has 13 residues. V lost 3 bases, J lost 3 bases, and 4 bases stayed unmatched. Germline CDR1 and CDR2: DFQATT and SNEGSKA (reference sequence).

This clonotype was seen only a few times. The chain employs TRBV7-3 and TRBJ2-7, with D perhaps given as TRBD1 or TRBD2 (5 bases each). The V and J ends lost 3 bases and 2 bases respectively, with 14 bases between them. Germline V gives CDR1 SGHTA, CDR2 FQGTGA. This CDR3 is built from 15 residues. In DNA form, the CDR3 reads TGTGCCAGCAGCTTTTCCGTGGGACCTACCTACGAGCAGTACTTC. Amino acids: CASSFSVGPTYEQYF.

V is TRBV2 and J is TRBJ2-5; D gene unclear. The CDR3 sequence is 13 residues long. Germline-derived CDR1 and CDR2 are SNHLY and FYNNEI. V was cut by 4 bases and J by 5 bases, with 11 bases left in between. CDR3 loop: CASSGTLGETQYF. CDR3 sequence (DNA): TGTGCCAGCAGTGGGACCCTCGGGGAGACCCAGTACTTC.

This chain joins TRBV9 and TRBJ2-5, with D perhaps matching TRBD2 (5 bases). V was trimmed by 4 bases and J by 4 bases, leaving 8 bases between them. Germline V gene data show CDR1 as SGDLS and CDR2 as YYNGEE. The CDR3 is 12 residues long. CDR3 sequence reads: CASSPLGETQYF. CDR3 nucleotides: TGTGCCAGCAGCCCACTAGGAGAGACCCAGTACTTC.

The chain employs TRBV19 and TRBJ2-6; TRBD1 agrees at 7 bases. The length of the CDR3 is 17 residues. The junction had 8 bases not matched to a gene; V was cut back by 6 bases and J by 0 bases. Germline CDR1 is LNHDA and CDR2 is SQIVND (reference sequence). The CDR3 region is CASSAQGTYSGANVLTF. Here the CDR3 DNA reads TGTGCCAGTAGCGCACAGGGGACCTACTCTGGGGCCAACGTCCTGACTTTC.

The chain uses TRBV9 and TRBJ2-1; 9 nucleotides align to TRBD2. The CDR3 consists of 15 residues. V gave up 4 bases and J gave up 5 bases; unmatched junction bases: 7. Per the germline V gene, CDR1 is SGDLS and CDR2 is YYNGEE. This CDR3 is CASSSSGRSDNEQFF. CDR3 sequence (DNA): TGTGCCAGCAGCTCCAGCGGGAGGAGCGACAATGAGCAGTTCTTC.